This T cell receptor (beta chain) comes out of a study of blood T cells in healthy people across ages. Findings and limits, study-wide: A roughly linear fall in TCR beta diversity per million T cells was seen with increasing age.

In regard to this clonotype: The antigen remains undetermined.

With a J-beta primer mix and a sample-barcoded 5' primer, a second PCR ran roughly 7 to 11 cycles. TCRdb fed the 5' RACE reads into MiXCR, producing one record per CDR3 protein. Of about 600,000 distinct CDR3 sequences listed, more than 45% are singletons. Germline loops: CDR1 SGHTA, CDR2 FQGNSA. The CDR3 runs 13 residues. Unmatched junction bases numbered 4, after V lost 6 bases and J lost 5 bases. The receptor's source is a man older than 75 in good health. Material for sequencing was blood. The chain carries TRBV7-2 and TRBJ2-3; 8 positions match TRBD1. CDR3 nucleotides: TGTGCCAGCAGAGGGACAGGAATAGATACGCAGTATTTT. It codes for CASRGTGIDTQYF.